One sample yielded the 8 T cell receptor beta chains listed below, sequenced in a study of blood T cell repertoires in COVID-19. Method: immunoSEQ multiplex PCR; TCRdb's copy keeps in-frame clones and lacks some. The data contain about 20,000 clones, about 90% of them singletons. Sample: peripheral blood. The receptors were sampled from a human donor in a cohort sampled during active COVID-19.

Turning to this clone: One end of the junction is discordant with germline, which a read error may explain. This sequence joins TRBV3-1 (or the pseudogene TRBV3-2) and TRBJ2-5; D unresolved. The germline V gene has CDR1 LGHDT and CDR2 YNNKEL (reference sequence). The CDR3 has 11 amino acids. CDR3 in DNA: TGTGCCAGCAGCAAAGACGGGACCCAGTACTTC. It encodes CASSKDGTQYF.

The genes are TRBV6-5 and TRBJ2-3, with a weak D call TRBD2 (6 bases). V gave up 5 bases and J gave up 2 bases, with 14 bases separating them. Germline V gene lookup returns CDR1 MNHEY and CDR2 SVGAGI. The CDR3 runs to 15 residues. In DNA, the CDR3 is TGTGCCAGCAGTCCCCTAGGGAGGTTCACAGATACGCAGTATTTT. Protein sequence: CASSPLGRFTDTQYF.

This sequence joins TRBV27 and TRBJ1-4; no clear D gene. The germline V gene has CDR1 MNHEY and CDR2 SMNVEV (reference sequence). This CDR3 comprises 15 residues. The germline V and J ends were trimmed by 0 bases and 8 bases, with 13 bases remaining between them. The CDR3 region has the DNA TGTGCCAGCAGTTTATCGGGCGAAGATTGGGAAAAACTGTTTTTT. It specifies CASSLSGEDWEKLFF. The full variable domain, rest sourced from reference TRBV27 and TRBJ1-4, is EAQVTQNPRYLITVTGKKLTVTCSQNMNHEYMSWYRQDPGLGLRQIYYSMNVEVTDKGDVPEGYKVSRKEKRNFPLILESPSPNQTSLYFCASSLSGEDWEKLFFGSGTQLSVL.

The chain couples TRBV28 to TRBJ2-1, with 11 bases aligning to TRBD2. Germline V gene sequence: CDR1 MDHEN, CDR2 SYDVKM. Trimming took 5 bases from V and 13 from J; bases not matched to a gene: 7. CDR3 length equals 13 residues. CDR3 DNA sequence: TGTGCCAGCAGTACGCCGGGACTAGCGGCACAGTTCTTC. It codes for CASSTPGLAAQFF.

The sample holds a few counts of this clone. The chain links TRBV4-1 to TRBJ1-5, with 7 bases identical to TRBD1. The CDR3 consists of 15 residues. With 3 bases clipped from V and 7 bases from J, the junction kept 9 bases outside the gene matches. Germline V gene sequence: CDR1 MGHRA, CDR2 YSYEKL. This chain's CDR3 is CASSHSRDSRQPQHF. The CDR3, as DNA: TGCGCCAGCAGCCATAGCCGGGACAGTCGACAGCCCCAGCATTTT.

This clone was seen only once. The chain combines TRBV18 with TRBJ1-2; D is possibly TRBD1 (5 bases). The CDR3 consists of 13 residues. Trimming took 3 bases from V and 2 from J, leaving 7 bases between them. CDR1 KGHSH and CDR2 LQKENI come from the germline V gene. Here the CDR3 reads CASSPDRNYGYTF. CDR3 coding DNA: TGTGCCAGCTCACCCGACAGAAACTATGGCTACACCTTC. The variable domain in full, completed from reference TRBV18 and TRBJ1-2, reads NAGVMQNPRHLVRRRGQEARLRCSPMKGHSHVYWYRQLPEEGLKFMVYLQKENIIDESGMPKERFSAEFPKEGPSILRIQQVVRGDSAAYFCASSPDRNYGYTFGSGTRLTVV.

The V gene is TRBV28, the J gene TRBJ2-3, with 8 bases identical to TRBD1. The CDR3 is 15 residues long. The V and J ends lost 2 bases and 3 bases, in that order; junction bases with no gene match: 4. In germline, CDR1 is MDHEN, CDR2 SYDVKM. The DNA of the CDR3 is TGTGCCAGCAGTTTACAGGGGGCCGGAACAGATACGCAGTATTTT. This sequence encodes CASSLQGAGTDTQYF.

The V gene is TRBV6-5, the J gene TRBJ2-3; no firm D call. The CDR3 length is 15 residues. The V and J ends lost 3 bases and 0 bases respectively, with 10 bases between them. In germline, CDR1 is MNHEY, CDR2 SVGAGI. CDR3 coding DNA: TGTGCCAGCAGTTATGGCGGTCGTAGCACAGATACGCAGTATTTT. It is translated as CASSYGGRSTDTQYF.